Below are 2 T cell receptor beta chains sequenced from a single sample in a study of blood T cell repertoires in COVID-19 (dated by TCRdb to about 2020). Library preparation employed the immunoSEQ multiplex PCR assay. The clones in this table, taken by TCRdb from immuneACCESS, are in-frame only. Not every clone is retained; where verified, under half of the shortfall comes from an unresolved V gene, and the cause of the rest is unknown. This sample is represented by under 150,000 clones; 84% of them were singletons. The ten largest account for roughly 3.7% of the sample. Sequencing was performed on PBMCs or T cells enriched from blood (not recorded which). The receptor source for this set is a man in his fifties or sixties in a cohort exposed to, infected with or recovered from COVID-19 (not recorded which).

The count of this clone is one. The V and J genes are TRBV18 and TRBJ1-6, with TRBD1 as a possible D gene (5 bases). CDR1 KGHSH and CDR2 LQKENI come from the germline V gene. V lost 3 bases and J lost 0, with 9 bases in between. CDR3 length: 16 amino acids. The CDR3 region is CASSPQGSSYNSPLHF. CDR3 coding DNA: TGTGCCAGCTCACCCCAGGGCAGCTCCTATAATTCACCCCTCCACTTT.

V and J are TRBV19 and TRBJ2-1; D is unresolved. Looked up from germline, CDR1 is LNHDA and CDR2 is SQIVND (reference sequence). The CDR3 extends over 15 amino acids. Trimming removed 5 bases from V and 0 bases from J, with 11 bases in between. CDR3: CASSSYYSSYNEQFF. CDR3 DNA sequence: TGTGCCAGTAGTTCTTATTATAGCTCCTACAATGAGCAGTTCTTC.